This T cell receptor beta chain is from a study of brain T cells in children with intractable seizures. As concerns this clone: What it recognizes is unknown.

Sequencing was limited to surgery cases with top T cell transcript signatures in brain tissue. Patients received at least one anti-epileptic drug before surgery. Study-wide points: HCMV serostatus was not known, and viral specificity came from CDR3 similarity only. Clones missing pre-surgery may reflect undersampling of that blood sample.

Germline V gives CDR1 SGDLS, CDR2 YYNGEE. V was cut by 0 bases and J by 4 bases, with 7 bases left in between. This CDR3 has 14 amino acids. The repertoire was sequenced with immunoSEQ multiplex PCR; TCRdb's copy has only in-frame clones and lacks some. Here the sample spans about 80,000 clones, about 90% being singletons. The sequenced sample was peripheral blood, obtained at surgery. This chain links TRBV9 with TRBJ2-2; D call uncertain. This TCR came from a girl aged 2 to 9 with Rasmussen encephalitis and intractable seizures. CDR3 sequence: CASSVGASTGELFF. CDR3 nucleotides: TGTGCCAGCAGCGTAGGAGCCTCCACCGGGGAGCTGTTTTTT.